The next 20 T cell receptor beta chains were all read from a single sample in a study of vaccination effects on CD4 cells after COVID-19. Subsequent to approximately 9 days of culture, CD4+ T cells were isolated. These receptors have no known antigen. Assay used: immunoSEQ multiplex PCR; TCRdb lists only in-frame clones, some missing. The table has about 64,000 clones, about 72% seen once. Sequences were derived from CD4+ T cells from PBMCs cultured without peptide, sampled before COVID-19 vaccination. The receptors derive from a human donor who had a prior SARS-CoV-2 infection.

This chain links TRBV18 with TRBJ2-7; D remains unclear. The CDR3 is 12 amino acids. Germline loops: CDR1 KGHSH, CDR2 LQKENI. V was cut by 0 bases and J by 7 bases, with 7 bases left in between. CDR3 amino acids: CASSPPSGEQYF. Here the CDR3 DNA reads TGTGCCAGCTCACCACCATCTGGGGAGCAGTACTTC.

The CDR3 DNA sequence: TGTGCCAGCTCACTTCCTAGCGGGAGGGCCGGAGAGCAGTTCTTC. Translating it yields CASSLPSGRAGEQFF. The chain combines TRBV18 with TRBJ2-1, with 12 positions matching TRBD2. The CDR3 has 15 residues. V shed 4 bases, J shed 10 bases, and the junction held 8 bases outside the gene matches. Germline-derived CDR1 and CDR2 are KGHSH and LQKENI. The variable domain in full, completed from reference TRBV18 and TRBJ2-1, reads NAGVMQNPRHLVRRRGQEARLRCSPMKGHSHVYWYRQLPEEGLKFMVYLQKENIIDESGMPKERFSAEFPKEGPSILRIQQVVRGDSAAYFCASSLPSGRAGEQFFGPGTRLTVL.

This chain uses TRBV25-1 with TRBJ1-2, with TRBD1 matching 7 bases. The V gene end was trimmed by 1 base and the J gene end by 2 bases; junction bases not matched to a gene: 7. Germline assignment: CDR1 MGHDK and CDR2 SYGVNS. The CDR3 spans 16 residues. The CDR3 DNA follows: TGTGCCAGCAGTGAATTCGACAGGGCGGGAAACTATGGCTACACCTTC. As protein: CASSEFDRAGNYGYTF.

The chain combines TRBV6-5 with TRBJ2-3; no definite D call. This CDR3 is 15 amino acids long. CDR1 and CDR2 from the germline V gene are MNHEY and SVGAGI. Trimming shortened V by 8 bases and J by 0 bases, and 15 bases separated the two germline ends. The CDR3 DNA reads as TGTGCCAGCGCTCGGACGCCTCTTAGCACAGATACGCAGTATTTT. Translated, it gives CASARTPLSTDTQYF.

This clone was seen a handful of times. The chain joins TRBV27 to TRBJ1-4; TRBD1 agrees at 8 bases. Trimming took 6 bases from V and 0 from J; bases not matched to a gene: 6. The germline V gene has CDR1 MNHEY and CDR2 SMNVEV (reference sequence). The CDR3 is made up of 16 amino acids. The CDR3 bases are TGTGCCAGCAGCGCGACAGGGGACTCAACTAATGAAAAACTGTTTTTT. Translation: CASSATGDSTNEKLFF. The variable domain in full, with the rest retrieved from reference TRBV27 and TRBJ1-4, is EAQVTQNPRYLITVTGKKLTVTCSQNMNHEYMSWYRQDPGLGLRQIYYSMNVEVTDKGDVPEGYKVSRKEKRNFPLILESPSPNQTSLYFCASSATGDSTNEKLFFGSGTQLSVL.

V and J are TRBV6-5 and TRBJ1-3, with 7 positions matching TRBD1. Germline CDR1 reads MNHEY; CDR2 reads SVGAGI. The CDR3 covers 13 residues. The V segment lost 6 bases and the J segment 1 base; nucleotides outside the gene matches: 0. CDR3 protein: CASSRGSGNTIYF. CDR3 sequence (DNA): TGTGCCAGCAGCAGGGGGTCTGGAAACACCATATATTTT.

This clone has a handful of counts. This chain connects TRBV4-2 to TRBJ2-7, with TRBD1 matching 7 bases. Germline CDR1 is LGHNA and CDR2 is YNFKEQ. The V and J ends lost 0 bases and 6 bases, in that order; junction bases with no gene match: 5. The CDR3 totals 14 residues. For the CDR3, the DNA is TGTGCCAGCAGCCAAGAACGACAGGGCGTCGAGCAGTACTTC. This encodes CASSQERQGVEQYF.

V usage is TRBV15 and J usage is TRBJ1-2, with D unclear. V was shortened by 1 base and J by 4 bases, with 10 bases between the two germline ends. The germline V gene encodes CDR1 LNHNV and CDR2 YYDKDF (reference sequence). CDR3 size: 14 residues. The CDR3 nucleotides are TGTGCCACCAGCAGAGGTGGCGAGGTCTATGGCTACACCTTC. Protein: CATSRGGEVYGYTF. Drawing the rest from reference TRBV15 and TRBJ1-2, the complete variable domain is DAMVIQNPRYQVTQFGKPVTLSCSQTLNHNVMYWYQQKSSQAPKLLFHYYDKDFNNEADTPDNFQSRRPNTSFCFLDIRSPGLGDTAMYLCATSRGGEVYGYTFGSGTRLTVV.

The chain has TRBV6-5 and TRBJ1-2, with D tentatively TRBD1 (5 bases). The CDR3 length is 13 residues. Trimming took off 5 bases at V and 2 bases at J, with 9 bases between the two ends. The V gene's germline CDR1 is MNHEY and CDR2 SVGAGI. The CDR3 nucleotides are TGTGCCAGCAGTACGTGGGGGAACTATGGCTACACCTTC. This translates into CASSTWGNYGYTF.

The chain couples TRBV3-1 (or the pseudogene TRBV3-2) to TRBJ2-5; D is possibly TRBD2 (6 bases). Germline lookup yields CDR1 LGHDT and CDR2 YNNKEL (reference sequence). V gave up 4 bases and J gave up 5 bases, with 14 bases separating them. The CDR3 is 14 amino acids. The CDR3 sequence: CASSPRDRTETQYF. CDR3 coding DNA: TGTGCCAGCAGCCCGCGGGACCGCACGGAGACCCAGTACTTC.

This chain links TRBV7-2 with TRBJ2-7, with D tentatively TRBD2 (6 bases). Germline CDR1 is SGHTA and CDR2 is FQGNSA. CDR3 length equals 14 residues. V lost 2 bases and J 1 base, leaving 9 bases between the germline ends. CDR3 protein: CASSLLAGSYEQYF. The CDR3, as DNA: TGTGCCAGCAGCTTACTTGCGGGGTCCTACGAGCAGTACTTC.

The V call is TRBV6-5, the J call TRBJ2-7; 7 bases map to TRBD1. The V gene end was trimmed by 6 bases and the J gene end by 5 bases; junction bases not matched to a gene: 4. Germline V CDR1 and CDR2: MNHEY, SVGAGI. The CDR3 is made up of 12 amino acids. The CDR3: CASSRQGNEQYF. The CDR3 bases are TGTGCCAGCAGCCGACAGGGAAACGAGCAGTACTTC.

V usage is TRBV5-1 and J usage is TRBJ2-3; 9 bases match TRBD1. The germline CDR1 and CDR2 sequences are SGHRS and YFSETQ. Germline trimming cut 4 bases from V and 6 bases from J; bases unmatched to any gene: 6. The CDR3 consists of 14 residues. The CDR3 here is CASSDTQGADTQYF. CDR3 nucleotides: TGCGCCAGCAGCGACACACAGGGGGCGGATACGCAGTATTTT.

Only a few counts were recorded for this clone. The V gene is TRBV7-3, the J gene TRBJ2-2; D is uncertain. Trimming shortened V by 3 bases and J by 4 bases, and 3 bases separated the two germline ends. Per germline, CDR1 SGHTA and CDR2 FQGTGA. The CDR3 has 12 amino acids. The CDR3 here is CASSFFTGELFF. In DNA, the CDR3 is TGTGCCAGCAGCTTTTTCACCGGGGAGCTGTTTTTT.

As regards this clone: One junction end does not reproduce the germline sequence, and a read error may be involved. The chain recombines TRBV7-2 with TRBJ2-1, with TRBD2 matching 9 bases. CDR1 and CDR2 from the germline V gene are SGHTA and FQGNSA. This CDR3 comprises 13 residues. The DNA for the CDR3 is TGTGCCAGCAGCCTAGCGGGGAACAATGAGCAGTTCTTC. Translated, it gives CASSLAGNNEQFF. Combining the CDR3 with reference TRBV7-2 and TRBJ2-1 gives the whole variable domain GAGVSQSPSNKVTEKGKDVELRCDPISGHTALYWYRQSLGQGLEFLIYFQGNSAPDKSGLPSDRFSAERTGGSVSTLTIQRTQQEDSAVYLCASSLAGNNEQFFGPGTRLTVL.

The rearrangement links TRBV20-1 to TRBJ1-2; the D is unclear. The CDR3 is made up of 11 amino acids. From germline, CDR1 is DFQATT and CDR2 SNEGSKA (reference sequence). The V end was cut by 5 bases, the J end by 0 bases, with 4 bases between. For the CDR3, the DNA is TGCAGTGCTGGAACTAACTATGGCTACACCTTC. Protein: CSAGTNYGYTF.

The chain employs TRBV2 and TRBJ2-7; 7 bases line up with TRBD1. CDR3 length equals 14 residues. V was clipped by 2 bases and J by 1 base; unmatched bases: 2. Germline V gene lookup returns CDR1 SNHLY and CDR2 FYNNEI. Written as DNA, the CDR3 is TGTGCCAGCAGTGAACGGACAGGTTCCTACGAGCAGTACTTC. Its translation: CASSERTGSYEQYF.

The chain recombines TRBV7-2 with TRBJ2-7; 8 bases align to TRBD2. This CDR3 is 16 amino acids long. The ends lost 0 bases at V and 2 bases at J; junction bases unmatched: 6. CDR1 and CDR2 (germline): SGHTA, FQGNSA. The CDR3 spells CASSLALAGLPYEQYF. CDR3 DNA: TGTGCCAGCAGCTTAGCCTTAGCGGGGTTACCCTACGAGCAGTACTTC.

V gene TRBV9 combines with J gene TRBJ1-2; 9 bases match TRBD1. The length of the CDR3 is 14 residues. Germline CDR1 is SGDLS and CDR2 is YYNGEE. The V segment lost 3 bases and the J segment 4 bases; nucleotides outside the gene matches: 4. The CDR3 spells CASSARQGGYGYTF. In nucleotides, the CDR3 is TGTGCCAGCAGCGCACGACAGGGGGGCTATGGCTACACCTTC.

The chain recombines TRBV7-8 with TRBJ2-4; D may match TRBD1 or TRBD2 (6 bases each). Deletions cut 8 bases from V and 6 bases from J, with 14 bases between. The length of the CDR3 is 13 residues. From germline, CDR1 is SGHVS and CDR2 FQNEAQ. The CDR3 here is CASARGRGNIQYF. The CDR3 region has the DNA TGTGCCAGCGCACGGGGGCGGGGAAACATTCAGTACTTC.